This T cell receptor beta chain originates from a study of T cells in Graves' hyperthyroidism and ophthalmopathy. TCR beta CDR3 regions were amplified from RNA. Carried out on the TCR CDR3, a first-round RT-PCR used the HTBI primer set. TCRdb analysed the multiplex PCR reads with MiXCR anew, one entry per CDR3 protein. The table records hundreds of thousands of distinct CDR3 sequences, approximately 15% of them present only once. Comment on this clonotype: One junction end does not reproduce the germline sequence, and a read error may be involved.

The CDR3 contains 16 residues. Germline V CDR1 and CDR2: SNHLY, FYNNEI. The clonotype comes from a woman between 18 and 30 years old with Graves' hyperthyroidism. This chain uses TRBV2 with TRBJ1-4; possibly TRBD1 for D (5 bases). The sample consisted of blood. The CDR3: CTSSEGQGSTNEKLFF. In DNA, the CDR3 is TGTACCAGCAGTGAAGGGCAGGGATCAACTAATGAAAAACTGTTTTTT.